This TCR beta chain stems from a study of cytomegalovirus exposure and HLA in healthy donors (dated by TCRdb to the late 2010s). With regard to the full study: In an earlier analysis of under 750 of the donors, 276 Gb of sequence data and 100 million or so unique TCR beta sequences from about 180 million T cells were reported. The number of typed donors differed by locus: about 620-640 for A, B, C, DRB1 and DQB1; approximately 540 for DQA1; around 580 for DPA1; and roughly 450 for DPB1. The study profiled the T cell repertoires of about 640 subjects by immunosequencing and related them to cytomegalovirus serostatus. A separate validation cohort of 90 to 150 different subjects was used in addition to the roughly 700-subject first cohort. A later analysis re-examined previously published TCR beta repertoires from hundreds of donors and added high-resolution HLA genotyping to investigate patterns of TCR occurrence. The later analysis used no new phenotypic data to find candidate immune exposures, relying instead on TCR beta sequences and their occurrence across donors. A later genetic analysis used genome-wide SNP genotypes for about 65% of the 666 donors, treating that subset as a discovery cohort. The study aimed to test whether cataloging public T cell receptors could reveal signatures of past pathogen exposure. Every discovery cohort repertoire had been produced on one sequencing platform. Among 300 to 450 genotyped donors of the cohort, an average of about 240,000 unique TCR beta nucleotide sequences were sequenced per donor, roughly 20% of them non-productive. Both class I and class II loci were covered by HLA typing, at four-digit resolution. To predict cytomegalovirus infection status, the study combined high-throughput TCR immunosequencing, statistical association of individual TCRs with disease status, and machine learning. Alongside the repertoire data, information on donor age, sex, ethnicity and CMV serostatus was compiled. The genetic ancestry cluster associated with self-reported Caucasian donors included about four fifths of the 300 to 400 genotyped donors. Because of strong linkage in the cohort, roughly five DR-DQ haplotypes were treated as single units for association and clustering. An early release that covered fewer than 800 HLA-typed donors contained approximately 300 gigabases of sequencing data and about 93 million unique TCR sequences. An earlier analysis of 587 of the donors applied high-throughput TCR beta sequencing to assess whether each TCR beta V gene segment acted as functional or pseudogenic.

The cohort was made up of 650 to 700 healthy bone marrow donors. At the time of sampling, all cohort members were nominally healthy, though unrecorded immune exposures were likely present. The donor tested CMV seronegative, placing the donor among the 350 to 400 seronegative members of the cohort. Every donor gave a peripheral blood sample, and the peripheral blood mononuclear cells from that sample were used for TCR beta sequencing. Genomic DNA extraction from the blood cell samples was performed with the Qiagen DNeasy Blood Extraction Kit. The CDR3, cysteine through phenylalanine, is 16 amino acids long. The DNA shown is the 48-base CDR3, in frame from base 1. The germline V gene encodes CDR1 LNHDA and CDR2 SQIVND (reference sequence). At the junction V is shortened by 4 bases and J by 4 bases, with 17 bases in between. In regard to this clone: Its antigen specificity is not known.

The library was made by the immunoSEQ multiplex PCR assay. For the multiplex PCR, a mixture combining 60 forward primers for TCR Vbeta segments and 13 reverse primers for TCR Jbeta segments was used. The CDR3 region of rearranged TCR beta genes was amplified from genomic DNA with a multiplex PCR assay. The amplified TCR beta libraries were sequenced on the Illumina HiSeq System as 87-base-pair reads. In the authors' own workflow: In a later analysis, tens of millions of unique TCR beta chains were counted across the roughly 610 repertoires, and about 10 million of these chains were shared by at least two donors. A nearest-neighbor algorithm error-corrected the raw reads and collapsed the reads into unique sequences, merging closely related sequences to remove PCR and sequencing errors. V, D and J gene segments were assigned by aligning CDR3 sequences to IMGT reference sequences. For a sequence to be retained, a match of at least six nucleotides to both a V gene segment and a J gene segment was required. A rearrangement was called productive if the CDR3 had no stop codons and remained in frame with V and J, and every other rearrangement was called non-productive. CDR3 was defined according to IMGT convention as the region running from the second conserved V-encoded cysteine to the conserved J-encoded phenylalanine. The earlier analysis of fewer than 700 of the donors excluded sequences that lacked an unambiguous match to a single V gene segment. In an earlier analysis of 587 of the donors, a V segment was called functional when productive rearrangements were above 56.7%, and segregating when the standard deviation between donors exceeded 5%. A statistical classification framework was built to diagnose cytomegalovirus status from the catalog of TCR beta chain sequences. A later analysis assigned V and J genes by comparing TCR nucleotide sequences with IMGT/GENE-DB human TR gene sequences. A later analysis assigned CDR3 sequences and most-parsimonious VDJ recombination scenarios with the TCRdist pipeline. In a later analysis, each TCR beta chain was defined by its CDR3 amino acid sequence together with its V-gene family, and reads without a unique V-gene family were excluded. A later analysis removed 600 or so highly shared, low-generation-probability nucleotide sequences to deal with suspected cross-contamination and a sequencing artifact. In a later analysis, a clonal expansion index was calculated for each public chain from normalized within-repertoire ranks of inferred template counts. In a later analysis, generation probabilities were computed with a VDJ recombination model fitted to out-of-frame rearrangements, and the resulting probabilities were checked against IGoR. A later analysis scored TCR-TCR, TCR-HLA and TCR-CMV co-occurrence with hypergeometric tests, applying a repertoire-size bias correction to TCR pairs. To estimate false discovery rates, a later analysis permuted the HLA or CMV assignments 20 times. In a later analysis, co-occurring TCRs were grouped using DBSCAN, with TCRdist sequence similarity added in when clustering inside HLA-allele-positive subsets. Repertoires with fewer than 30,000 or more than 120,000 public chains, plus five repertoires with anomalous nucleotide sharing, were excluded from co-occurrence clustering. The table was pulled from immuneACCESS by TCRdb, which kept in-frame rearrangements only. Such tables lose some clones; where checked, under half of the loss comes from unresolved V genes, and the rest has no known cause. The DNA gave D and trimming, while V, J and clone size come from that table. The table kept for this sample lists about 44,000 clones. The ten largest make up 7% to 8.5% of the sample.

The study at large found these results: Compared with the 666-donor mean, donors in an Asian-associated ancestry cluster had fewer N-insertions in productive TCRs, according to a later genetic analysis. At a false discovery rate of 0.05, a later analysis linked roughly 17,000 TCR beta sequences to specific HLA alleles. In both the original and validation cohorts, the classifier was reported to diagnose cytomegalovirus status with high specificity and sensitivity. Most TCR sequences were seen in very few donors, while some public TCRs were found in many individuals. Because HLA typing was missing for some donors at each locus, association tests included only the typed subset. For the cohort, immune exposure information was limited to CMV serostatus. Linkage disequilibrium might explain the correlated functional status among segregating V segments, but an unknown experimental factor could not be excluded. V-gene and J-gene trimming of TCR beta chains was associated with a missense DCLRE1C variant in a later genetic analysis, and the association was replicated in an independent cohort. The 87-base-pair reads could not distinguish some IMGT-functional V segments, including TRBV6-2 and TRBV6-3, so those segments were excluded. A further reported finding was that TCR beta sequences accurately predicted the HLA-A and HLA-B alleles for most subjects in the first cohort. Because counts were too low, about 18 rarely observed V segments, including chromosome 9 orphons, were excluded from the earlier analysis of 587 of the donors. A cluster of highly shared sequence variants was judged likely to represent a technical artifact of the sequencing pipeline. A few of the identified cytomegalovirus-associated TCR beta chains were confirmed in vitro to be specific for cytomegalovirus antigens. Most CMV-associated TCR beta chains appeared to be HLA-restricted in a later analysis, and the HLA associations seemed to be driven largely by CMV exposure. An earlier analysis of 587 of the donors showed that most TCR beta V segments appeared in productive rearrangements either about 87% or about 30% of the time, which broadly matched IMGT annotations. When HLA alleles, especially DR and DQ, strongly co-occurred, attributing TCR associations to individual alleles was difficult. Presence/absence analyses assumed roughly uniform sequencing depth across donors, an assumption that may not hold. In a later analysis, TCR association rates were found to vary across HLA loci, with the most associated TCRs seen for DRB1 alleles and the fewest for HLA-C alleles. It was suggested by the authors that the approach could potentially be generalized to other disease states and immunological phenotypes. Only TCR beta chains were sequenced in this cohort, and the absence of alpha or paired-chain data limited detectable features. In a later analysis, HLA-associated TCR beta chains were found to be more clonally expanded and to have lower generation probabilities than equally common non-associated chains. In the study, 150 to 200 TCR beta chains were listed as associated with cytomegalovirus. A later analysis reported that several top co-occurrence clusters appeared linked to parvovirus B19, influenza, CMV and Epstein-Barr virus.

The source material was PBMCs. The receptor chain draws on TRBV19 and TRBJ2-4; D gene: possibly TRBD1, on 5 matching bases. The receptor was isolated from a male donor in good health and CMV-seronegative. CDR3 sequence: CASSNLGQTWKNIQYF. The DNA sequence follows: TGTGCCAGTAGTAACCTAGGACAAACATGGAAAAACATTCAGTACTTC.